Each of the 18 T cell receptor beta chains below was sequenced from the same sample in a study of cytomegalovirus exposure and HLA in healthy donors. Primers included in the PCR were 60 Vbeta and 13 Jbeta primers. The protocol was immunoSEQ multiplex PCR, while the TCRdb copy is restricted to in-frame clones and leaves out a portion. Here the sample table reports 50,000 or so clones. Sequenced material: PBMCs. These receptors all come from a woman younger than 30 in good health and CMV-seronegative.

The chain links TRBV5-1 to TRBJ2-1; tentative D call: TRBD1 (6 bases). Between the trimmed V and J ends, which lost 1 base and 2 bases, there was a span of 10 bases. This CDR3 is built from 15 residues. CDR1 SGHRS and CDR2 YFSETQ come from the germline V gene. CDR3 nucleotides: TGCGCCAGCAGCTTGAGTCCAGGGGCCTACAATGAGCAGTTCTTC. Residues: CASSLSPGAYNEQFF. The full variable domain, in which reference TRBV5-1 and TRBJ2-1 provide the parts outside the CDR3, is KAGVTQTPRYLIKTRGQQVTLSCSPISGHRSVSWYQQTPGQGLQFLFEYFSETQRNKGNFPGRFSGRQFSNSRSEMNVSTLELGDSALYLCASSLSPGAYNEQFFGPGTRLTVL.

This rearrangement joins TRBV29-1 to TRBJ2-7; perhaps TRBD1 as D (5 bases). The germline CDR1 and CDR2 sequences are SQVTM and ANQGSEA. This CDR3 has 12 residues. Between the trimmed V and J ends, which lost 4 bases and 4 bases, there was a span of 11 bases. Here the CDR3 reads CSVGRAGYEQYF. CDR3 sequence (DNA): TGCAGCGTTGGCAGGGCCGGGTACGAGCAGTACTTC.

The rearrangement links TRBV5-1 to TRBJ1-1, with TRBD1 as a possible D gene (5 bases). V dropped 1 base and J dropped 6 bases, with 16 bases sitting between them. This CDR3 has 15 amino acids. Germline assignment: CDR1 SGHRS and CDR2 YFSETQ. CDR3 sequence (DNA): TGCGCCAGCAGCTTGACCGCAGGGAAGTGGGCTGAAGCTTTCTTT. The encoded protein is CASSLTAGKWAEAFF.

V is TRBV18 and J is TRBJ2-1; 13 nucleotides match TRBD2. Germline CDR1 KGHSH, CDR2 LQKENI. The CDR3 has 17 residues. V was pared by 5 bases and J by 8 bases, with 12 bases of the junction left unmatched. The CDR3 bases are TGTGCCAGCTCATACAACCTCGGGACTAGCGGGGTCGATGAGCAGTTCTTC. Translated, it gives CASSYNLGTSGVDEQFF.

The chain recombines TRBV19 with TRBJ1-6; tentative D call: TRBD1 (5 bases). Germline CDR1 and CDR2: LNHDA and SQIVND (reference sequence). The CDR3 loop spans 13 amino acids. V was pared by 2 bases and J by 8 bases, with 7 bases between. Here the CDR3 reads CASSILTDSPLHF. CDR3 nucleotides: TGTGCCAGTAGTATACTGACAGATTCACCCCTCCACTTT.

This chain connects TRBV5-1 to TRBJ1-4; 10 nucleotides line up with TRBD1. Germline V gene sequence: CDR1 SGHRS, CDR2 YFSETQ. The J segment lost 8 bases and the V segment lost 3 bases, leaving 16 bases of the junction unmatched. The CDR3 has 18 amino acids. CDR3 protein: CASSSRDRGSSWREKLFF. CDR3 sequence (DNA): TGCGCCAGCAGCTCCCGGGACAGGGGAAGTAGCTGGAGAGAAAAACTGTTTTTT.

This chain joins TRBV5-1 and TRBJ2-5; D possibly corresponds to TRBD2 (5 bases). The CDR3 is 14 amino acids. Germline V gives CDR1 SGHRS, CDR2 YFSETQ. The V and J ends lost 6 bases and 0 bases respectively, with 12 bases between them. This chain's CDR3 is CASTPLGYQETQYF. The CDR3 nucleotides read TGCGCCAGCACCCCACTAGGGTACCAAGAGACCCAGTACTTC.

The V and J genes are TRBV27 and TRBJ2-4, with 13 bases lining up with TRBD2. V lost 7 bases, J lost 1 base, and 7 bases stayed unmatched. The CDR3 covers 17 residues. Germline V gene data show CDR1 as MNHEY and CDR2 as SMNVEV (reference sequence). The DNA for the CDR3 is TGTGCCAGCAAAGAACTAGCGGGAGGGCTCGCCAAAAACATTCAGTACTTC. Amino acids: CASKELAGGLAKNIQYF.

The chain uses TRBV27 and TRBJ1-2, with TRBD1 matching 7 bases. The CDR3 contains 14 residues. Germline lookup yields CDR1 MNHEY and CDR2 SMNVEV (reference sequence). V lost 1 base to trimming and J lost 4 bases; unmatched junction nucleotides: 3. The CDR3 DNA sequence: TGTGCCAGCAGTTTATTGCCAGGGGGCTATGGCTACACCTTC. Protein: CASSLLPGGYGYTF.

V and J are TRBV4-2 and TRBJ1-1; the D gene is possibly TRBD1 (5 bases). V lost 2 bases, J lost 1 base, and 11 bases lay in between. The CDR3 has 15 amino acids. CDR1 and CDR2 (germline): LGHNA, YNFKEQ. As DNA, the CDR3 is TGTGCCAGCAGCCAATTAGGGGACTCGAACACTGAAGCTTTCTTT. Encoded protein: CASSQLGDSNTEAFF.

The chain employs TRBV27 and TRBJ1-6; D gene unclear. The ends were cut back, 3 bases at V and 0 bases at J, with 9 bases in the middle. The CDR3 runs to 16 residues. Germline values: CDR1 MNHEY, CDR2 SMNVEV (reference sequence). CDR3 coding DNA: TGTGCCAGCAGTTTGATTCGAGGCTCCTATAATTCACCCCTCCACTTT. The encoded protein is CASSLIRGSYNSPLHF.

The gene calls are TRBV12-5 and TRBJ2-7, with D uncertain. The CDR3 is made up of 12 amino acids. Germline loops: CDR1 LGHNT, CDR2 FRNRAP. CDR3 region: CAIPTAYYEQYF. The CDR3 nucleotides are TGTGCCATTCCAACAGCCTACTACGAGCAGTACTTC.

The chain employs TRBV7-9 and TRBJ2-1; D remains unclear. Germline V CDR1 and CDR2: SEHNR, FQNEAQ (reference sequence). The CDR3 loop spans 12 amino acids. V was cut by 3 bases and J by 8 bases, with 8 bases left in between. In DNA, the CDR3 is TGTGCCAGCAGCTTGCTAGGCGATGAGCAGTTCTTC. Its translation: CASSLLGDEQFF.

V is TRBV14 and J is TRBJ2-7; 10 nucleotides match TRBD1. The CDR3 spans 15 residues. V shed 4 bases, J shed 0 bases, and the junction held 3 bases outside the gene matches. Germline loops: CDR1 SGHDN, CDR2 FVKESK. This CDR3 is CASSRDRGSSYEQYF. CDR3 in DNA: TGTGCCAGCAGCCGGGACAGGGGAAGCTCCTACGAGCAGTACTTC.

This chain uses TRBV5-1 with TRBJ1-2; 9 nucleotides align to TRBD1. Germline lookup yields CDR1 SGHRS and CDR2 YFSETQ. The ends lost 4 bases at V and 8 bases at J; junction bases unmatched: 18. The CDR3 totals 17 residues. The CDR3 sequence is CASSVAGTGLTRGGYTF. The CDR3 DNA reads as TGCGCCAGCAGCGTCGCCGGGACAGGGCTTACCAGGGGAGGCTACACCTTC.

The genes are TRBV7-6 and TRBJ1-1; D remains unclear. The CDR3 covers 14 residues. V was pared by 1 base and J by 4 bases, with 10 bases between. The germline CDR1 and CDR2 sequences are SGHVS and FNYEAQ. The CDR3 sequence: CASSLVSDGTEAFF. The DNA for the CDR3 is TGTGCCAGCAGCTTAGTGAGCGACGGCACTGAAGCTTTCTTT.

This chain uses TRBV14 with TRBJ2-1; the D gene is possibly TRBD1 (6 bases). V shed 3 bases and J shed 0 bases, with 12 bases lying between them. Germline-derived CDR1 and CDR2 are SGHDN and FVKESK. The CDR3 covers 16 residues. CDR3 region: CASSQDRFSSYNEQFF. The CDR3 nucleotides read TGTGCCAGCAGCCAGGACAGATTCAGCTCCTACAATGAGCAGTTCTTC. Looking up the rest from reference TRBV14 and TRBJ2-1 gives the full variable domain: EAGVTQFPSHSVIEKGQTVTLRCDPISGHDNLYWYRRVMGKEIKFLLHFVKESKQDESGMPNNRFLAERTGGTYSTLKVQPAELEDSGVYFCASSQDRFSSYNEQFFGPGTRLTVL.

The CDR3 DNA reads TGTGCCAGCAGTACACAGGGGCGGAGTAACTACGAGCAGTACTTC. Translation: CASSTQGRSNYEQYF. V is TRBV27 and J is TRBJ2-7; 7 positions match TRBD1. Germline trimming cut 5 bases from V and 3 bases from J; bases unmatched to any gene: 10. Germline V gene sequence: CDR1 MNHEY, CDR2 SMNVEV (reference sequence). The CDR3 length is 15 residues.